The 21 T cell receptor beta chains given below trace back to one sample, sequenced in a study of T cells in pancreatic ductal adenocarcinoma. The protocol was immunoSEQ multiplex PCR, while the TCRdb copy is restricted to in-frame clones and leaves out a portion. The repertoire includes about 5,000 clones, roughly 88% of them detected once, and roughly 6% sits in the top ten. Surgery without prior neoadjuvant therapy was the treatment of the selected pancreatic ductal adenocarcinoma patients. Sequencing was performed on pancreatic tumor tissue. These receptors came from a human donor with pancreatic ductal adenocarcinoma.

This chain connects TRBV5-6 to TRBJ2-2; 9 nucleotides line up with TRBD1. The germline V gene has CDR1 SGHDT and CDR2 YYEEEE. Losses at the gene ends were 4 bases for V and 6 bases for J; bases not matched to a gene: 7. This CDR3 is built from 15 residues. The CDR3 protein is CASSQTGGQAGELFF. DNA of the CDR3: TGTGCCAGCAGCCAAACAGGGGGCCAGGCCGGGGAGCTGTTTTTT.

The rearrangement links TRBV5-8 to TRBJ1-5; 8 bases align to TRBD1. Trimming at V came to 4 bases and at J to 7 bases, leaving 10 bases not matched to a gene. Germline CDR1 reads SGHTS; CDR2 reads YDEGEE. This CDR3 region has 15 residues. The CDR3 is CASSATDRVRQPQHF. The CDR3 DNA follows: TGTGCCAGCAGCGCCACGGACAGGGTTCGCCAGCCCCAGCATTTT. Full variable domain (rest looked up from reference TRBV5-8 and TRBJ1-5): EAGVTQSPTHLIKTRGQQATLRCSPISGHTSVYWYQQALGLGLQFLLWYDEGEERNRGNFPPRFSGRQFPNYSSELNVNALELEDSALYLCASSATDRVRQPQHFGDGTRLSIL.

CDR3 loop: CASSSQGARELFF. The CDR3 coding sequence is TGTGCCAGCAGTTCTCAGGGGGCCCGGGAGCTGTTTTTT. The gene calls are TRBV7-9 and TRBJ2-2; TRBD1 aligns across 8 bases. V shed 6 bases, J shed 9 bases, and the junction held 6 bases outside the gene matches. This CDR3 region has 13 residues. The germline gives CDR1 SEHNR, CDR2 FQNEAQ (reference sequence). Full variable domain (outside the CDR3, taken from reference TRBV7-9 and TRBJ2-2): DTGVSQNPRHKITKRGQNVTFRCDPISEHNRLYWYRQTLGQGPEFLTYFQNEAQLEKSRLLSDRFSAERPKGSFSTLEIQRTEQGDSAMYLCASSSQGARELFFGEGSRLTVL.

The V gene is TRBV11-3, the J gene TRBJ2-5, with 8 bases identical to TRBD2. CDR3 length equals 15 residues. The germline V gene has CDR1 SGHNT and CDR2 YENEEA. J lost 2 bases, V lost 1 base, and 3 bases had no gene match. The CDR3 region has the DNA TGTGCCAGCAGCTTAGGCGGGAGGCTACAAGAGACCCAGTACTTC. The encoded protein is CASSLGGRLQETQYF.

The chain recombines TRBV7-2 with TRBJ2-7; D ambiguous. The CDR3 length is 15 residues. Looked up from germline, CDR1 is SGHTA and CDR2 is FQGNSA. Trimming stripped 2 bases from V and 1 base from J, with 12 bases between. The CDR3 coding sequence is TGTGCCAGCAGCTTAACGTCAAAAGGTTCCTACGAGCAGTACTTC. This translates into CASSLTSKGSYEQYF.

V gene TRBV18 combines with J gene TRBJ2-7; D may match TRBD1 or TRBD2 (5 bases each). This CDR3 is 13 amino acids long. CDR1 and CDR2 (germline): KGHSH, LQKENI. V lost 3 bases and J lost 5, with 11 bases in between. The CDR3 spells CASSPIGTHEQYF. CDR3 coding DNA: TGTGCCAGCTCACCGATAGGGACCCACGAGCAGTACTTC.

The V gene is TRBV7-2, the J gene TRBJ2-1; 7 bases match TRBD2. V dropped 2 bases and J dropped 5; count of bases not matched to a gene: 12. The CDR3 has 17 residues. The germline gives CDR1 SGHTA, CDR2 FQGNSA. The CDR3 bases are TGTGCCAGCAGCTTACAACGTTTGGTCCGGGGGGACAATGAGCAGTTCTTC. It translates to CASSLQRLVRGDNEQFF.

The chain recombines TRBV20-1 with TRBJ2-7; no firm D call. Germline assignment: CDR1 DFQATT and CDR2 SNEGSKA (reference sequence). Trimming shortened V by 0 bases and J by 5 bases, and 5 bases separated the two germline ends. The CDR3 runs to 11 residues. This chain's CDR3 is CSARDLDEQYF. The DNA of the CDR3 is TGCAGTGCTAGAGACCTGGACGAGCAGTACTTC.

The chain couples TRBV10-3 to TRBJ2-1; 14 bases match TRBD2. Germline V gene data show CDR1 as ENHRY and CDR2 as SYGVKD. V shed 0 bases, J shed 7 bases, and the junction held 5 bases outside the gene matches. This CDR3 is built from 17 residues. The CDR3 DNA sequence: TGTGCCATCAGTGAGTCGCTTGGGACTAGCGGGAGTAATGAGCAGTTCTTC. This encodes CAISESLGTSGSNEQFF.

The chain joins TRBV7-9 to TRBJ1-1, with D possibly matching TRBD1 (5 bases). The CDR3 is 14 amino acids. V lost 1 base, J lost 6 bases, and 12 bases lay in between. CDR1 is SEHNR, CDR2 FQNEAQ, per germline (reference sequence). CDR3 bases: TGTGCCAGCAGCTTAGGGGACCAAGTGGCTGAAGCTTTCTTT. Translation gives CASSLGDQVAEAFF.

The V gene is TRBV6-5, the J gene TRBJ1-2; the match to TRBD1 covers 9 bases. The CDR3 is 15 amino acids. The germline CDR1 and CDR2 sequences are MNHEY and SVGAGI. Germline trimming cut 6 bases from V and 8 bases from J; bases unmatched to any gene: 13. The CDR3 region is CASRSLQGALRGYTF. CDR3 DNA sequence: TGTGCCAGCAGGTCACTACAGGGGGCATTAAGAGGCTACACCTTC.

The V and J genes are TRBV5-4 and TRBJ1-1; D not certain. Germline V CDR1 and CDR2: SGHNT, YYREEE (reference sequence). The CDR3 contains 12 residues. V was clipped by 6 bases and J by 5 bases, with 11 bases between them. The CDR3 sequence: CASIGAGTEAFF. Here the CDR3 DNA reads TGTGCCAGCATAGGTGCGGGTACTGAAGCTTTCTTT. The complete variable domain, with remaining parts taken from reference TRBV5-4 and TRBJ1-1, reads ETGVTQSPTHLIKTRGQQVTLRCSSQSGHNTVSWYQQALGQGPQFIFQYYREEENGRGNFPPRFSGLQFPNYSSELNVNALELDDSALYLCASIGAGTEAFFGQGTRLTVV.

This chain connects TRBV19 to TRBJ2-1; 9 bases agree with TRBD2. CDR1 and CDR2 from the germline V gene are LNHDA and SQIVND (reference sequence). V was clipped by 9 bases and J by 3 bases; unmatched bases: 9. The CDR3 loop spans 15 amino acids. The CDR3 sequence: CASRFGLALYNEQFF. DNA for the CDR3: TGTGCCAGCAGGTTTGGACTAGCGCTCTACAATGAGCAGTTCTTC.

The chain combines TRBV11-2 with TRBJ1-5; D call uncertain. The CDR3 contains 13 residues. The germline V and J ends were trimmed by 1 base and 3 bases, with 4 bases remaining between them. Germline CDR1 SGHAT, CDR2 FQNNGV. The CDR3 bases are TGTGCCAGCAGCTTAGGACACAATCAGCCCCAGCATTTT. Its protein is CASSLGHNQPQHF.

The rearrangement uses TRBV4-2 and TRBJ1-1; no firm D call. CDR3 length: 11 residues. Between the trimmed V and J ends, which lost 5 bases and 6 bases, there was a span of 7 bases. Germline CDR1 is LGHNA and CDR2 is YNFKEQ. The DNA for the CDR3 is TGTGCCAGCAGCTTCTACGCTGAAGCTTTCTTT. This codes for CASSFYAEAFF.

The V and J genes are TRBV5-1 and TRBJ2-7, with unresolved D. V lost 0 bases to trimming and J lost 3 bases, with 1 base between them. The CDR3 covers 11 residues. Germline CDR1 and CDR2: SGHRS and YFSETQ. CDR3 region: CASSLDYEQYF. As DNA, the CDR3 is TGCGCCAGCAGCTTGGACTACGAGCAGTACTTC.

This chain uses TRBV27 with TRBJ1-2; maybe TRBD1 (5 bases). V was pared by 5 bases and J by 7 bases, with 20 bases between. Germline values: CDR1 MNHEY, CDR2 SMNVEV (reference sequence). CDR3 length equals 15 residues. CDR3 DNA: TGTGCCAGCAGTCACGACCCTAGGGGTTTGGGTGGCTACACCTTC. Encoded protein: CASSHDPRGLGGYTF.

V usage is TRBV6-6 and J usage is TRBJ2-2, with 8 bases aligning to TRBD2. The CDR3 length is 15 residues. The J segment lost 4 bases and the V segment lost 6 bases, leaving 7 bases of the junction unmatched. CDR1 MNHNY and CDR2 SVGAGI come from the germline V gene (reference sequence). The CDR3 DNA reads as TGTGCCAGCAGAGGTATCGGGAGGGGCACCGGGGAGCTGTTTTTT. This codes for CASRGIGRGTGELFF.

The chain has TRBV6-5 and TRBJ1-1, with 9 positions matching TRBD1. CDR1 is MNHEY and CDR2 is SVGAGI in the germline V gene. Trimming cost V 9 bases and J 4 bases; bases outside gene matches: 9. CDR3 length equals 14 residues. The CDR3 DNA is TGTGCCAGAACACAGGGGGCTCGTGGCACTGAAGCTTTCTTT. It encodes CARTQGARGTEAFF.

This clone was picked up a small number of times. CDR3 sequence reads: CASSIGQGATDTQYF. The CDR3, as DNA: TGTGCCAGTAGTATCGGACAGGGGGCGACAGATACGCAGTATTTT. V gene TRBV19 combines with J gene TRBJ2-3, with TRBD1 identical over 11 bases. CDR3 length: 15 amino acids. Germline assignment: CDR1 LNHDA and CDR2 SQIVND (reference sequence). V lost 3 bases and J lost 3; bases outside the gene matches: 2.

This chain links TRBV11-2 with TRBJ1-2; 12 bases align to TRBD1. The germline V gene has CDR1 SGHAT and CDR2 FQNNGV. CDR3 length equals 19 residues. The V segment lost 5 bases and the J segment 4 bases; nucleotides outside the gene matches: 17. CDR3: CASSVTSGGTGGAGYGYTF. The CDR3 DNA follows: TGTGCCAGCAGCGTAACTTCTGGGGGGACAGGGGGCGCGGGCTATGGCTACACCTTC.